This T cell receptor (beta chain) was documented in a study of T cells in Graves' hyperthyroidism and ophthalmopathy. Among ophthalmopathy patients, the Clinical Activity Score reached at least 3, the NOSPECS grade reached at least 4, and duration remained under 3 months. Researchers took RNA transcripts and amplified the TCR beta CDR3 regions from them. Carried out on the TCR CDR3, a first-round RT-PCR used the HTBI primer set. MiXCR, run by TCRdb on the multiplex PCR reads, gives a single entry per CDR3 protein. The table lists 640,000 or so distinct CDR3 sequences, 14% to 15% of them singletons, with about 4.5% in the top ten. Concerning this clonotype: Its cognate antigen is unknown.

Study-wide findings and caveats: For ophthalmopathy, model prediction preceded onset by a median about 6 months. Appearing also in blood were most of the thyroid clonotypes expanded above 0.001.

Sequences were obtained from blood. The sequence was collected from a woman in her forties with Graves' ophthalmopathy.

The CDR3 DNA reads TGTGCCAGCAGTGAAATGGGGGAATCCTACGAGCAGTACTTC. This encodes CASSEMGESYEQYF. The chain couples TRBV6-1 to TRBJ2-7, with D tentatively TRBD1 or TRBD2 (5 bases each). Between the trimmed V and J ends, which lost 2 bases and 1 base, there was a span of 9 bases. CDR3 size: 14 residues. In germline, CDR1 is MNHNS, CDR2 SASEGT.